This T cell receptor beta chain emerged from a study of response to subunit inactivated influenza vaccine. TCRdb ran MiXCR on the RT-PCR reads and lists one entry per CDR3 protein. The sample holds about 480,000 distinct CDR3 sequences, 10% to 15% seen once. About this clonotype: Its antigen is undetermined.

General study points: With each seasonal influenza vaccination, the authors suggested, few new T cells are recruited.

This material consisted of PBMCs from blood, taken roughly 46 days after vaccination. This receptor was taken from a man aged 45 to 65 who received an inactivated influenza vaccine.

CDR3 amino acids: CSVELWAGELFF. CDR3 DNA: TGCAGCGTTGAGTTATGGGCCGGGGAGCTGTTTTTT. The rearrangement uses TRBV29-1 and TRBJ2-2; D remains unclear. The CDR3 spans 12 residues. The germline V gene has CDR1 SQVTM and CDR2 ANQGSEA. V was cut by 3 bases and J by 6 bases, with 8 bases left in between.